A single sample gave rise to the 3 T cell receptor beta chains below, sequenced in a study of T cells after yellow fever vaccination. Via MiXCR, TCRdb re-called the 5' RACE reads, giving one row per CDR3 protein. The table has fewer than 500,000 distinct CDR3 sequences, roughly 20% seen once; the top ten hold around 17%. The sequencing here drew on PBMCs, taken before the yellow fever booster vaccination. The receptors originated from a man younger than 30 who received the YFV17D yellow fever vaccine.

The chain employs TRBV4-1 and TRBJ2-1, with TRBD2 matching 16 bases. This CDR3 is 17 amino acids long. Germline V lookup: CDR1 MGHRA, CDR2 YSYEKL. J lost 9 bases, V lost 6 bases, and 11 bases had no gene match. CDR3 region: CASRPTGTSGGASEQFF. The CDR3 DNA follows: TGCGCCAGCAGGCCCACCGGGACTAGCGGGGGGGCCTCTGAGCAGTTCTTC.

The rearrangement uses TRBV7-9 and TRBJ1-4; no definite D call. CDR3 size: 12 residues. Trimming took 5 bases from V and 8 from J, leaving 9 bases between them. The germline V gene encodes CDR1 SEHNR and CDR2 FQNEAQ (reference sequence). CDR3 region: CASSRKEEKLFF. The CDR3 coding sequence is TGTGCCAGCAGCCGGAAGGAAGAAAAACTGTTTTTT.

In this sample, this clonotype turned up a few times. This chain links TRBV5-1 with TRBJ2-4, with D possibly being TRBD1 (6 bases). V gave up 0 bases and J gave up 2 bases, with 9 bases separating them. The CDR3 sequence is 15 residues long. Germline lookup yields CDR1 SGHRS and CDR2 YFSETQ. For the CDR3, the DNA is TGCGCCAGCAGCTTGGTCGGGACATCCAAAAACATTCAGTACTTC. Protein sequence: CASSLVGTSKNIQYF.